This is a list of T cell receptor beta chains from one sample in a study of blood T cell repertoires in COVID-19. Data came from immunoSEQ multiplex PCR; TCRdb stores just in-frame clones and leaves some out. The table has 52,000 or so clones, 80% to 90% seen once. Sequencing was carried out using peripheral blood. All receptors derive from a woman in her 70s with active COVID-19. Both conserved end residues are part of each CDR3. D genes are given only for firm matches. Only part of the rows carry a size: once, few, many, or a class if the clone is expanded.

.,TRBV4-1,TRBJ2-1,15,.,CASSQDHAGHNEQFF,TGCGCCAGCAGCCAAGATCATGCGGGGCACAATGAGCAGTTCTTC
.,TRBV7-8,TRBJ1-5,17,TRBD1,CASSFQGQGYRNQPQHF,TGTGCCAGCAGCTTCCAAGGACAGGGATATCGCAATCAGCCCCAGCATTTT
.,TRBV19,TRBJ2-1,15,.,CASSIGEAGNLGQFF,TGTGCCAGTAGTATAGGTGAGGCGGGTAACTTGGGGCAGTTCTTC
.,TRBV27,TRBJ2-5,14,.,CASSPRTRGGTQYF,TGTGCCAGCAGTCCCCGGACTAGAGGGGGGACCCAGTACTTC
.,TRBV2,TRBJ1-6,13,.,CARGGGLDSPLHF,TGTGCGAGAGGCGGGGGGCTCGATTCACCCCTCCACTTT
.,TRBV10-2,TRBJ1-1,11,TRBD1,CASKQGTEAFF,TGCGCCAGCAAACAGGGGACTGAAGCTTTCTTT
.,TRBV5-1,TRBJ2-5,14,.,CASSLGSGKETQYF,TGCGCCAGCAGCTTGGGGTCAGGGAAGGAGACCCAGTACTTC
once,TRBV15,TRBJ1-1,15,TRBD1,CATSRDRQGFTEAFF,TGTGCCACCAGCAGAGATAGACAGGGTTTCACTGAAGCTTTCTTT
.,TRBV3-1/TRBV3-2,TRBJ1-1,13,.,CASSLNMNTEAFF,TGTGCCAGCAGCCTGAACATGAACACTGAAGCTTTCTTT
.,TRBV5-6,TRBJ2-3,14,TRBD2,CASSRAGFKDTQYF,TGTGCCAGCAGCCGAGCGGGATTCAAAGATACGCAGTATTTT
few,TRBV6-5,TRBJ1-2,12,.,CASSYGNYGYTF,TGTGCCAGCAGTTACGGCAACTATGGCTACACCTTC
.,TRBV6-5,TRBJ1-1,15,.,CASSYARGMNTEAFF,TGTGCCAGCAGTTACGCCAGGGGCATGAACACTGAAGCTTTCTTT
.,TRBV6-5,TRBJ2-3,14,.,CASSRTATTDTQYF,TGTGCCAGCAGTAGGACAGCCACCACAGATACGCAGTATTTT
.,TRBV15,TRBJ2-3,18,.,CATSTDPPTGVGADTQYF,TGTGCCACCAGTACTGATCCCCCAACGGGAGTAGGCGCAGATACGCAGTATTTT
.,TRBV5-4,TRBJ2-3,14,TRBD1,CASSSGQIADTQYF,TGTGCCAGCAGTTCGGGACAGATCGCGGATACGCAGTATTTT
.,TRBV28,TRBJ1-1,14,.,CASSFVPLRGEAFF,TGTGCCAGCAGTTTTGTACCATTAAGGGGGGAAGCTTTCTTT
.,TRBV10-1,TRBJ2-7,16,TRBD1,CASSPGTGGSDYEQYF,TGCGCCAGCAGTCCGGGGACAGGGGGCTCTGACTACGAGCAGTACTTC
.,TRBV12-1,TRBJ2-6,17,.,CASEKDSFISGANVLTF,TGTGCCAGCGAAAAGGACAGCTTCATCTCTGGGGCCAACGTCCTGACTTTC
.,TRBV18,TRBJ1-6,15,TRBD1,CASSGQGTYNSPLHF,TGTGCCAGCTCAGGACAGGGAACCTATAATTCACCCCTCCACTTT
.,TRBV27,TRBJ1-5,13,TRBD1,CASTDRADQPQHF,TGTGCCAGCACAGACAGGGCGGACCAGCCCCAGCATTTT
.,TRBV3-1/TRBV3-2,TRBJ2-5,14,TRBD2,CASSPLAGAETQYF,TGTGCCAGCAGCCCACTAGCGGGAGCAGAGACCCAGTACTTC
.,TRBV19,TRBJ1-5,16,TRBD1,CASSAYRGLSNQPQHF,TGTGCCAGTAGTGCCTACAGGGGGCTCAGCAATCAGCCCCAGCATTTT
.,TRBV10-3,TRBJ1-4,14,.,CAISDRAKDGELFF,TGTGCCATCAGTGACAGGGCTAAAGACGGAGAACTGTTTTTT
.,TRBV19,TRBJ2-1,17,TRBD2,CASSIAPSGSSYNEQFF,TGTGCCAGTAGTATAGCGCCTAGCGGGAGTTCCTACAATGAGCAGTTCTTC
.,TRBV5-4,TRBJ2-1,14,TRBD2,CASTRDSGRGEVFF,TGTGCCAGCACCAGGGATAGCGGGAGAGGGGAGGTGTTCTTC
.,TRBV18,TRBJ2-7,15,TRBD1,CASSPPGQGAREQYF,TGTGCCAGCTCACCACCGGGACAGGGGGCTCGCGAGCAGTACTTC
.,TRBV28,TRBJ2-7,15,TRBD2,CASRSLAGGPGEQYF,TGTGCCAGCAGGTCCTTAGCGGGAGGGCCGGGGGAGCAGTACTTC
.,TRBV5-4,TRBJ1-1,16,.,CASSLDRESTNTEAFF,TGTGCCAGCAGCTTGGATCGCGAAAGTACGAACACTGAAGCTTTCTTT
.,TRBV4-2,TRBJ1-6,15,TRBD1,CASSQEGTENSPLHF,TGTGCCAGCAGCCAAGAGGGGACAGAGAATTCACCCCTCCACTTT
.,TRBV15,TRBJ2-5,14,.,CATSREGQQETQYF,TGTGCCACCAGCAGGGAGGGACAGCAAGAGACCCAGTACTTC
once,TRBV12-3/TRBV12-4,TRBJ2-7,13,TRBD1,CASGTVLRNEQYF,TGTGCCAGCGGGACAGTCCTTCGGAACGAGCAGTACTTC
.,TRBV5-1,TRBJ2-7,15,TRBD2,CASSPTSGSSNEQYF,TGCGCCAGCAGCCCCACTAGCGGGAGCTCGAACGAGCAGTACTTC
.,TRBV28,TRBJ2-3,14,.,CASSLSPNTDTQYF,TGTGCCAGCAGTTTAAGCCCGAACACAGATACGCAGTATTTT
.,TRBV30,TRBJ2-7,15,TRBD2,CAWSQLAGGWYEQYF,TGTGCCTGGAGCCAACTAGCGGGAGGGTGGTACGAGCAGTACTTC
.,TRBV3-1/TRBV3-2,TRBJ2-1,14,TRBD2,CASSQDRVAGEQFF,TGTGCCAGCAGCCAAGATCGGGTAGCGGGCGAGCAGTTCTTC
.,TRBV11-1,TRBJ2-1,15,.,CASSLEAASYNEQFF,TGTGCCAGCAGCTTAGAAGCGGCGTCCTACAATGAGCAGTTCTTC
.,TRBV10-3,TRBJ2-7,14,TRBD2,CAIRDLAGGSEQYF,TGTGCCATCAGGGACTTAGCGGGAGGCAGCGAGCAGTACTTC
.,TRBV2,TRBJ2-2,12,TRBD1,CASDRDTGELFF,TGTGCCAGCGACAGGGACACCGGGGAGCTGTTTTTT
.,TRBV30,TRBJ1-2,12,.,CAWSVGGYGYTF,TGTGCCTGGAGTGTGGGGGGCTATGGCTACACCTTC
.,TRBV6-5,TRBJ1-4,13,.,CASSYGLSEKLFF,TGTGCCAGCAGTTACGGGCTTAGTGAAAAACTGTTTTTT
once,TRBV7-3,TRBJ2-1,15,TRBD2,CASSSSGRALNEQFF,TGTGCCAGCAGCTCTAGCGGGAGGGCCCTCAATGAGCAGTTCTTC
.,TRBV29-1,TRBJ2-5,13,TRBD2,CSVEAGRGETQYF,TGCAGCGTTGAAGCAGGGAGGGGAGAGACCCAGTACTTC
.,TRBV2,TRBJ1-1,14,.,CASRAGQMNTEAFF,TGTGCCAGCAGGGCAGGACAAATGAACACTGAAGCTTTCTTT
.,TRBV7-2,TRBJ1-3,17,.,CASSLDPAGAGGNTIYF,TGTGCCAGCAGCTTGGACCCCGCGGGGGCGGGTGGAAACACCATATATTTT
.,TRBV11-3,TRBJ2-1,15,TRBD2,CASSLGSGSRHEQFF,TGTGCCAGCAGCTTAGGCAGCGGGAGTCGGCATGAGCAGTTCTTC
.,TRBV5-3,TRBJ2-7,16,TRBD2,CARSHGTSGPDYEQYF,TGTGCCAGAAGCCATGGGACTAGCGGGCCCGACTACGAGCAGTACTTC
.,TRBV6-2/TRBV6-3,TRBJ1-2,13,.,CASSPLTEYGYTF,TGTGCCAGCAGTCCGCTAACAGAATATGGCTACACCTTC